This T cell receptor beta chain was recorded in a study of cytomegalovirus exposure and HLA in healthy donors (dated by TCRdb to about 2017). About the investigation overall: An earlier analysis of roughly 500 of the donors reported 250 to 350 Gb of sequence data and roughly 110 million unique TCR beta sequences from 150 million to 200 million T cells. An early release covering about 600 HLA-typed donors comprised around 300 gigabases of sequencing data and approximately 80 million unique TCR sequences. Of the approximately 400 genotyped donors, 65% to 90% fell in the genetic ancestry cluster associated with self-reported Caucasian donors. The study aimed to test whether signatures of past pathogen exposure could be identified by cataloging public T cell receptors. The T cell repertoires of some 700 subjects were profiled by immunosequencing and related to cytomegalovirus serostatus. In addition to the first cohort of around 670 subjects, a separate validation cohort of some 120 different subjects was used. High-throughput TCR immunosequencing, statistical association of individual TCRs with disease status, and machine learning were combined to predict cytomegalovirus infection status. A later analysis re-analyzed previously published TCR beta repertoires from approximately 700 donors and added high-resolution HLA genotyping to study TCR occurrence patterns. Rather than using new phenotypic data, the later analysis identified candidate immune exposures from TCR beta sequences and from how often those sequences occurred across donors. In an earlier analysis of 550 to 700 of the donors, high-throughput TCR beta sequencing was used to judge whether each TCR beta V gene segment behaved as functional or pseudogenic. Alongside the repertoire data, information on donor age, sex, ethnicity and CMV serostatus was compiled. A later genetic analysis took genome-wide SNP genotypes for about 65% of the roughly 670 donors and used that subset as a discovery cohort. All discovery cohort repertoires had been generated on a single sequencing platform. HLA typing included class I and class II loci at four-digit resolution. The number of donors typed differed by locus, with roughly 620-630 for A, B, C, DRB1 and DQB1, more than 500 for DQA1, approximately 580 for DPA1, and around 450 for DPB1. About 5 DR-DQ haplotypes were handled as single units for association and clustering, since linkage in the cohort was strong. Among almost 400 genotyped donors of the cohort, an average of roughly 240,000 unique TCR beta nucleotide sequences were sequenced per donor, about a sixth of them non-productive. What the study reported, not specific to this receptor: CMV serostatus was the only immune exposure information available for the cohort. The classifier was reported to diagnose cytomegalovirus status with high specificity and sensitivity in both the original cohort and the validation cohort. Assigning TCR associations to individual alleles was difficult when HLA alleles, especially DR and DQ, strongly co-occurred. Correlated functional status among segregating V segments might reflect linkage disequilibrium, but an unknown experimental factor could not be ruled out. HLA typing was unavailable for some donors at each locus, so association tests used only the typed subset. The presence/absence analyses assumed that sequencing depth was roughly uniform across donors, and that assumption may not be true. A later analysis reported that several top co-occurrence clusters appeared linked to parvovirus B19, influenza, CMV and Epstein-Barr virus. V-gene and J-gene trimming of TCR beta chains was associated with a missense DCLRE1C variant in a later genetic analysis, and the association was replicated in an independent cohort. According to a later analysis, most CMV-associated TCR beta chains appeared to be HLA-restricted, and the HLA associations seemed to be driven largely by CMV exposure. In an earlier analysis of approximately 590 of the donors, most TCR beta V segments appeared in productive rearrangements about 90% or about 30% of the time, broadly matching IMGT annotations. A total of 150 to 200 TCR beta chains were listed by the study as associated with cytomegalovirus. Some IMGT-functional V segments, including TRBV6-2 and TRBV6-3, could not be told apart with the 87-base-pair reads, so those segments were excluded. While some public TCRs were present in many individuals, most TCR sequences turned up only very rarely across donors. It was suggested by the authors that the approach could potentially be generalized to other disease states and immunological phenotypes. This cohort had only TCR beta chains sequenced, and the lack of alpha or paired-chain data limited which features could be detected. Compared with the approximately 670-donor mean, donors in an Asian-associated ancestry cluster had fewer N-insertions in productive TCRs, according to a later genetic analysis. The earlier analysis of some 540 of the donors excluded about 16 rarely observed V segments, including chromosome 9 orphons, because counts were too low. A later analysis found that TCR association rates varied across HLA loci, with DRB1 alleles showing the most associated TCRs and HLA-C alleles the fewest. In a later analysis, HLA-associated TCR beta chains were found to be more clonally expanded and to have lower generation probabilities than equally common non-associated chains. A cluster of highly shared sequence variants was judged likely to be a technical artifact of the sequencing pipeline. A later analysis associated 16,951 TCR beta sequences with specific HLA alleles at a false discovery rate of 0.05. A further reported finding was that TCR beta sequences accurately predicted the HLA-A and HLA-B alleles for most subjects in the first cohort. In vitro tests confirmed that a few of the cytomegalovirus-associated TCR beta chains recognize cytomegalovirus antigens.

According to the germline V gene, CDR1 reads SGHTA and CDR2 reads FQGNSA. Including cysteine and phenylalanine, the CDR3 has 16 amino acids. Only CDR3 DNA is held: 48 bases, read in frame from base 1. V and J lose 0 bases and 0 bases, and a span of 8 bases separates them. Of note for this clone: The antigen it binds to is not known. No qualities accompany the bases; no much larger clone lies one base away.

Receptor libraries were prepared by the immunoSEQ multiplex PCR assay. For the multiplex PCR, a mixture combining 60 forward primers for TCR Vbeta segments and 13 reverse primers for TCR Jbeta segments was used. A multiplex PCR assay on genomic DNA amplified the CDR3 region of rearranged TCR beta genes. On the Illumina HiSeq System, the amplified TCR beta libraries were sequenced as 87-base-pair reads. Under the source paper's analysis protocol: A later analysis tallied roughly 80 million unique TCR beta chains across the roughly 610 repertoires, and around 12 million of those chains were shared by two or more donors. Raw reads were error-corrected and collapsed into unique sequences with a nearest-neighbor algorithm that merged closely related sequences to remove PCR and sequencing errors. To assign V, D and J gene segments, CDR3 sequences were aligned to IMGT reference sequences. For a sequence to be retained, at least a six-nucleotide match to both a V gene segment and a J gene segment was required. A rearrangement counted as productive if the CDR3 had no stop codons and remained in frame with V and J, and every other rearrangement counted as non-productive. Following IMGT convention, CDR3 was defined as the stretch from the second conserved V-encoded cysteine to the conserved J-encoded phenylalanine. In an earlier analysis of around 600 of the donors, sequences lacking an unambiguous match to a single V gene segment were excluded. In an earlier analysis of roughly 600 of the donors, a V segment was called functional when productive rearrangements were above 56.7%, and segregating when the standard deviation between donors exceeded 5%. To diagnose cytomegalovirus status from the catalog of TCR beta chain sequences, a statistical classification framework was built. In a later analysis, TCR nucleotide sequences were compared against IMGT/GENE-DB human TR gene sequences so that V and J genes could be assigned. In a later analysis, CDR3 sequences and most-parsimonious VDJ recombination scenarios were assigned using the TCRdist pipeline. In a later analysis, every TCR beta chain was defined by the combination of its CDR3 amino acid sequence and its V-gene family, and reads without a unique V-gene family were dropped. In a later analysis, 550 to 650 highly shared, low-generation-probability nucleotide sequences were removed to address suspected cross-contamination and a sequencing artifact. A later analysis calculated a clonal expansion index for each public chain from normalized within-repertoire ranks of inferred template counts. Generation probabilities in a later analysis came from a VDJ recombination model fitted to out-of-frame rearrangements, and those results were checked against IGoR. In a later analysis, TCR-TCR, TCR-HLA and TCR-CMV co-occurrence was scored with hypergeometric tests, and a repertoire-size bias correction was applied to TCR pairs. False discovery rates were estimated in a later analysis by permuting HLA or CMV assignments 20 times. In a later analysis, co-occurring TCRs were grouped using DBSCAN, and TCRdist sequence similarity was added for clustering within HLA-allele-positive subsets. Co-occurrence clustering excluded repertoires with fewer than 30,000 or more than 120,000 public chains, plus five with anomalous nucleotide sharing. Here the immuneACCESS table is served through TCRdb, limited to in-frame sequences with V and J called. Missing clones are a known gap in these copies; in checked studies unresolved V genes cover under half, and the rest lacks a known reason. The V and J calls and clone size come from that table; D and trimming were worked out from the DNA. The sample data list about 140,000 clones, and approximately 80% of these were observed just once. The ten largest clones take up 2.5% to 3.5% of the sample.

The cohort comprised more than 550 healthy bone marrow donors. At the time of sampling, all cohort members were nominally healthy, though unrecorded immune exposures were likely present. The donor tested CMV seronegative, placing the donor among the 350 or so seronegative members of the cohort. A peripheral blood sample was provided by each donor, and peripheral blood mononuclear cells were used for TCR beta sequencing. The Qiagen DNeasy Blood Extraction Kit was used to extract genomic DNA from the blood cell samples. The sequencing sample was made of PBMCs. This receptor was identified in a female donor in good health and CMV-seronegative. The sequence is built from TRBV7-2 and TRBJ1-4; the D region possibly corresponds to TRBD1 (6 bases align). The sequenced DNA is TGTGCCAGCAGCTTAGCGTGGGGGCCAACTAATGAAAAACTGTTTTTT. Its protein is CASSLAWGPTNEKLFF.